Listed below are T cell receptor beta chains from one sample, sequenced in a study of T cell responses to AZD1222 COVID-19 vaccine. Method: immunoSEQ multiplex PCR; TCRdb's copy keeps in-frame clones and lacks some. The profile covers 110,000 to 150,000 clones, with approximately 94% appearing a single time and more than 8.5% taken by the ten largest. The sequencing used peripheral blood, collected on day 0 of AZD1222 vaccination. All receptors derive from an adult in good health. Both conserved end residues are part of each CDR3. D genes are given only for firm matches. Some rows mark clone size as missing; the rest say once, few, many or name a class of expanded clone.

J	V	D	size	DNA	CDR3
TRBJ2-2	TRBV28	NA	NA	TGTGCCAGCAGTGGCCAGCAAACCGGGGAGCTGTTTTTT	CASSGQQTGELFF
TRBJ2-7	TRBV19	TRBD1	NA	TGTGCCAGTAGTGATTACAGGGGGAATTCGATCTTC	CASSDYRGNSIF
TRBJ2-7	TRBV5-5	NA	NA	TGTGCCAGCAGCCCCCACGACCTGGAGTACGAGCAGTACTTC	CASSPHDLEYEQYF
TRBJ2-1	TRBV2	TRBD2	NA	TGTGCCAGCAGTGGGACTAGCGGGGGAAGCTCCTACAATGAGCAGTTCTTC	CASSGTSGGSSYNEQFF
TRBJ2-1	TRBV14	NA	once	TGTGCCAGCAGCCTAGGGGCAGGGCGGTTTGGCAATGAGCAGTTCTTC	CASSLGAGRFGNEQFF
TRBJ1-1	TRBV10-3	NA	once	TGTGCCATCAGTGAACAGGGTAATGAAGCTTTCTTT	CAISEQGNEAFF
TRBJ2-6	TRBV30	TRBD1	once	TGTGCCTCCGAGGGGGCAACTGGGGCCAACGTCCTGACTTTC	CASEGATGANVLTF
TRBJ1-1	TRBV4-1	NA	NA	TGCGCCAGCAGCCAAGAACCCCCGAGGGAAGCTTTCTTT	CASSQEPPREAFF
TRBJ2-7	TRBV2	NA	NA	TGTGCCTTCCAACCCGCGGCCATTTCCTACGAGCAGTACTTC	CAFQPAAISYEQYF
TRBJ1-1	TRBV5-1	NA	NA	TGCGCCAGCAGCTTGGGACCCTCGGAGAACACTGAAGCTTTCTTT	CASSLGPSENTEAFF
TRBJ2-3	TRBV2	TRBD2	NA	TGTGCCAGCAAGCGGGGCGGGGGGAGCACAGATACGCAGTATTTT	CASKRGGGSTDTQYF
TRBJ1-1	TRBV7-2	NA	NA	TGTGCCAGCAGCCCGGGTCCCACCAACACTGAAGCTTTCTTT	CASSPGPTNTEAFF
TRBJ2-3	TRBV25-1	TRBD2	NA	TGTGCCAGCATTACCTCCCCAACTAGCGGGGGGGCGGATACGCAGTATTTT	CASITSPTSGGADTQYF
TRBJ1-1	TRBV19	NA	NA	TGTGCCAGTAGAGTAGGGCAGGGAGCCATGAACACTGAAGCTTTCTTT	CASRVGQGAMNTEAFF
TRBJ1-2	TRBV5-1	NA	NA	TGCGCCAGCAGCTTGGCCGCGTCAGCAACTAACTATGGCTACACCTTC	CASSLAASATNYGYTF
TRBJ2-2	TRBV7-3	NA	NA	TGTGCCAGCAGCCCATACTCCGGGGAGCTGTTTTTT	CASSPYSGELFF
TRBJ2-7	TRBV7-3	TRBD1	NA	TGTGCCAGCAGTACAGGACAGGGTGAGTACGAGCAGTACTTC	CASSTGQGEYEQYF
TRBJ2-5	TRBV3-1/TRBV3-2	TRBD2	NA	TGTGCCAGCAGCCACCGGACTAGCGGCGGCGAGACCCAGTACTTC	CASSHRTSGGETQYF
TRBJ1-6	TRBV6-5	NA	few	TGTGCCAGCAGTTATGGGTGGTATTCACCCCTCCACTTT	CASSYGWYSPLHF
TRBJ1-1	TRBV29-1	TRBD1	once	TGCAGCGTTGAGCCCCAGGGGGGCACTGAAGCTTTCTTT	CSVEPQGGTEAFF
TRBJ1-5	TRBV28	NA	NA	TGTGCCAGCAGTTTAGGGAGGTTAGGCAATCAGCCCCAGCATTTT	CASSLGRLGNQPQHF
TRBJ1-4	TRBV18	NA	NA	TGTGCCAGCTCACCACGGGCGGCCCAAAATGAAAAACTGTTTTTT	CASSPRAAQNEKLFF
TRBJ1-2	TRBV4-2	NA	NA	TGTGCCAGCAGCCAAGATACGTCTAACTATGGCTACACCTTC	CASSQDTSNYGYTF
TRBJ2-1	TRBV7-2	NA	NA	TGTGCCAGCAGCTTAGCGCGTGGGGGGGCCCCCGAGGGGGAGCAGTTCTTC	CASSLARGGAPEGEQFF
TRBJ2-1	TRBV29-1	NA	NA	TGCAGCGTTGATCTGGGGGGGGCCGTCTACAATGAGCAGTTCTTC	CSVDLGGAVYNEQFF
TRBJ1-3	TRBV6-5	NA	NA	TGTGCCAGCAGTTACTCGAGAACCTCTGGAAACACCATATATTTT	CASSYSRTSGNTIYF
TRBJ2-3	TRBV29-1	TRBD1	NA	TGCAGCGTAAGGACAGGGGGTAGTAGCGGGGCTTTGACAGATACGCAGTATTTT	CSVRTGGSSGALTDTQYF
TRBJ1-5	TRBV6-6	NA	NA	TGTGCCAGCAGTTACTCAGGGACGAAGCAGCCCCAGCATTTT	CASSYSGTKQPQHF
TRBJ2-3	TRBV28	TRBD2	NA	TGTGCCAGCACCGATACTAGCGGGGGTGATACGCAGTATTTT	CASTDTSGGDTQYF
TRBJ2-2	TRBV27	TRBD1	NA	TGTGCCAGCAGTTCGCCCGGGACAGGGGGCATCGGGGAGCTGTTTTTT	CASSSPGTGGIGELFF
TRBJ1-1	TRBV27	NA	NA	TGTGCCAGCAGTTCGGCCGGAGAGGGTTTCTATCAAACTTTCTTT	CASSSAGEGFYQTFF
TRBJ1-5	TRBV19	TRBD1	NA	TGTGCCAGTACTATTACACAGGGGGGTGCCTTGGCCCAGCATTTT	CASTITQGGALAQHF